The clone carrying this T cell receptor beta chain was detected a few times. Antigen specificity is unknown. Sequencing targeted expressed TCRB transcripts, as all isolated RNA had been reverse transcribed. This table comes from immunoSEQ multiplex PCR, and its TCRdb copy is limited to in-frame clones, with some not included. The data show about 620,000 clones, with 15% seen just once and more than 0.08% held by the top ten. Looked up from germline, CDR1 is MDHEN and CDR2 is SYDVKM. V was shortened by 3 bases and J by 2 bases, with 8 bases between the two germline ends. CDR3 length: 14 residues. The data are from a study of beta chain features in type 1 diabetes. Study summary: Healthy donors resembled patients in age, gender and cell yields.

Findings of the study overall: VDJ junctions from patients with type 1 diabetes contained fewer insertions and more deletions. Comparison showed that naive, central memory and Treg TCRB repertoires appeared more similar among patients than among healthy donors.

The TCR originated in a man aged 18 to 29 in good health. V is TRBV28 and J is TRBJ2-1; D tentatively fits TRBD1 or TRBD2 (5 bases each). Source material: naive CD4+ T cells from blood. In DNA form, the CDR3 reads TGTGCCAGCAGTTTGGGGGTCACCTACAATGAGCAGTTCTTC. The encoded protein is CASSLGVTYNEQFF.